A single sample gave rise to the 30 T cell receptor beta chains below, sequenced in a study of T cells in Graves' hyperthyroidism and ophthalmopathy (dated by TCRdb to between 2019 and 2020). Libraries were constructed by multiplex PCR. The sample was run on an Illumina HiSeq 2000. The TCR beta CDR3 regions were amplified from RNA transcripts. A first-round RT-PCR of the TCR CDR3 used the HTBI primer set with the Qiagen OneStep RT-PCR kit. TCRdb cleaned the public reads at Q25 with fastp, built clones with MiXCR and kept in-frame beta chains. CDR3 protein duplicates are merged, each entry listing the most common genes and DNA. This sample gives 550,000 to 650,000 distinct CDR3 sequences in total; 14% of them show up just once. The leading ten clones occupy about 15% of the sample. Material: blood. The receptor set was obtained from a woman aged 40 to 55 with Graves' hyperthyroidism.

Ten or more counts support this clonotype. The chain combines TRBV6-5 with TRBJ1-1, with D perhaps TRBD1 (5 bases). The CDR3 is 14 residues long. With 2 bases removed from V and 0 bases from J, the gap between germline ends came to 7 bases. Looked up from germline, CDR1 is MNHEY and CDR2 is SVGAGI. CDR3 loop: CASSYGGVNTEAFF. The CDR3 DNA is TGTGCCAGCAGTTACGGAGGGGTGAACACTGAAGCTTTCTTT.

The table lists this clonotype with a few counts. The chain combines TRBV19 with TRBJ2-5; D remains unclear. Trimming stripped 3 bases from V and 3 bases from J, with 8 bases between. Germline CDR1 and CDR2: LNHDA and SQIVND (reference sequence). The CDR3 consists of 13 residues. The CDR3 protein is CASSIFWEETQYF. The CDR3 nucleotides read TGTGCCAGTAGTATTTTTTGGGAAGAGACCCAGTACTTC. Based on the CDR3 plus reference TRBV19 and TRBJ2-5, the full variable domain is DGGITQSPKYLFRKEGQNVTLSCEQNLNHDAMYWYRQDPGQGLRLIYYSQIVNDFQKGDIAEGYSVSREKKESFPLTVTSAQKNPTAFYLCASSIFWEETQYFGPGTRLLVL.

This clonotype appeared a single time. This chain uses TRBV11-2 with TRBJ2-5, with TRBD2 as a possible D gene (7 bases). CDR3 length equals 16 residues. The ends were cut back, 3 bases at V and 5 bases at J, with 19 bases in the middle. Germline V gene lookup returns CDR1 SGHAT and CDR2 FQNNGV. CDR3 loop: CASSFEAGAVLETQYF. The CDR3 DNA follows: TGTGCCAGCAGCTTCGAGGCGGGGGCCGTTTTGGAGACCCAGTACTTC.

At least ten counts were recorded for this clonotype. CDR3 residues: CASSFALYYGYTF. In DNA form, the CDR3 reads TGTGCCAGCAGTTTCGCGCTATACTATGGCTACACCTTC. This chain links TRBV12-3 or TRBV12-4 with TRBJ1-2; no definite D call. CDR3 length equals 13 residues. Trimming stripped 3 bases from V and 3 bases from J, with 8 bases between.

The chain joins TRBV7-9 to TRBJ1-6; no clear D gene. The CDR3 extends over 14 amino acids. V lost 4 bases to trimming and J lost 5 bases, with 9 bases between them. From germline, CDR1 is SEHNR and CDR2 FQNEAQ (reference sequence). The CDR3 DNA follows: TGTGCCAGCAGCTCTTACGCTAATAATTCACCCCTCCACTTT. Protein sequence: CASSSYANNSPLHF.

This clonotype was detected a few times. The V call is TRBV24-1, the J call TRBJ1-2; TRBD1 is a possible D gene (6 bases). Trimming removed 1 base from V and 6 bases from J, with 8 bases in between. CDR1 and CDR2 (germline): KGHDR, SFDVKD. This CDR3 contains 13 residues. CDR3 nucleotide sequence: TGTGCCACCAGTGATTTTAAGGGGGATGGCTACACCTTC. It codes for CATSDFKGDGYTF.

Only a few counts were recorded for this clonotype. The genes are TRBV7-3 and TRBJ2-1; D may correspond to TRBD1 or TRBD2 (5 bases each). Germline V gene sequence: CDR1 SGHTA, CDR2 FQGTGA. CDR3 length equals 14 residues. V lost 3 bases, J lost 8 bases, and 14 bases lay in between. CDR3 in DNA: TGTGCCAGCAGCTTCTCCGGGACCTCGGATGAGCAGTTCTTC. Protein sequence: CASSFSGTSDEQFF.

This clonotype was counted at least ten times. The chain carries TRBV28 and TRBJ1-6; D remains ambiguous. The CDR3 loop spans 17 amino acids. V was trimmed by 2 bases and J by 0 bases, leaving 11 bases between them. Germline values: CDR1 MDHEN, CDR2 SYDVKM. The chain's CDR3 is CASSLDRLSSYNSPLHF. In nucleotides, the CDR3 is TGTGCCAGCAGTTTAGACCGACTGAGCTCCTATAATTCACCCCTCCACTTT.

The chain combines TRBV12-3 or TRBV12-4 with TRBJ2-2; D may be TRBD1 (6 bases). This CDR3 comprises 15 residues. Trimming shortened V by 6 bases and J by 6 bases, and 17 bases separated the two germline ends. As DNA, the CDR3 is TGTGCCAGCAGCCTAAGTTTTGGGGGCGCCGGGGAGCTGTTTTTT. Encoded protein: CASSLSFGGAGELFF.

The V gene is TRBV19, the J gene TRBJ2-1; 7 bases are a match to TRBD2. The V gene end was trimmed by 5 bases and the J gene end by 8 bases; junction bases not matched to a gene: 12. There are 15 residues in the CDR3. The germline V gene has CDR1 LNHDA and CDR2 SQIVND (reference sequence). CDR3 DNA: TGTGCCAGTAGTCCCGGACTAGTCCCGTTCGATGAGCAGTTCTTC. This encodes CASSPGLVPFDEQFF.

The chain has TRBV19 and TRBJ1-5; D not resolved. There are 13 residues in the CDR3. CDR1 and CDR2 (germline): LNHDA, SQIVND (reference sequence). Trimming took off 3 bases at V and 6 bases at J, with 9 bases between the two ends. CDR3 amino acids: CASSIGERQPQHF. The CDR3 DNA sequence: TGTGCCAGTAGTATCGGGGAGCGTCAGCCCCAGCATTTT.

This chain links TRBV19 with TRBJ1-2; D not certain. The CDR3 loop spans 15 amino acids. CDR1 is LNHDA and CDR2 is SQIVND in the germline V gene (reference sequence). V was trimmed by 7 bases and J by 6 bases, leaving 21 bases between them. Here the CDR3 reads CASKARAGGFHGYTF. For the CDR3, the DNA is TGTGCCAGTAAAGCAAGGGCAGGCGGGTTTCATGGCTACACCTTC.

Written as DNA, the CDR3 is TGTGCCAGCAGCCTTTTAAGCGGGAGCCCGAATGAGCAGTTCTTC. It is translated as CASSLLSGSPNEQFF. The chain couples TRBV7-9 to TRBJ2-1, with 8 bases lining up with TRBD2. This CDR3 spans 15 amino acids. The V gene end was trimmed by 5 bases and the J gene end by 7 bases; junction bases not matched to a gene: 10. Germline loops: CDR1 SEHNR, CDR2 FQNEAQ (reference sequence).

The chain's CDR3 is CASSFADSGYGYTF. For the CDR3, the DNA is TGTGCCAGCAGCTTTGCTGATTCAGGTTATGGCTACACCTTC. V gene TRBV5-6 combines with J gene TRBJ1-2; D is ambiguous. This CDR3 has 14 residues. Germline V CDR1 and CDR2: SGHDT, YYEEEE. Trimming cost V 2 bases and J 5 bases, with 13 bases left between them.

There are many counts of this clonotype. This chain joins TRBV10-3 and TRBJ2-5; 8 bases map to TRBD1. V shed 9 bases and J 5 bases; nucleotides not matched to a gene: 5. This CDR3 region has 12 residues. Germline V gene sequence: CDR1 ENHRY, CDR2 SYGVKD. This CDR3 is CAIATGEETQYF. The CDR3 nucleotides read TGTGCCATAGCGACAGGGGAGGAGACCCAGTACTTC.

This clonotype was observed many times. J is TRBJ2-7 and V is TRBV27; D not certain. Deletions cut 2 bases from V and 2 bases from J, with 10 bases between. The length of the CDR3 is 14 residues. Germline lookup yields CDR1 MNHEY and CDR2 SMNVEV (reference sequence). CDR3 residues: CASSLGVYAYEQYF. DNA of the CDR3: TGTGCCAGCAGTTTAGGCGTCTACGCCTACGAGCAGTACTTC.

The chain couples TRBV2 to TRBJ2-7, with a weak D call TRBD1 (5 bases). Trimming pared 11 bases from V and 1 base from J, leaving 15 bases between. In germline, CDR1 is SNHLY, CDR2 FYNNEI. The CDR3 runs 13 residues. In nucleotides, the CDR3 is TGTGCCTCAGCAGCAGGGCCATCCTACGAGCAGTACTTC. Protein product: CASAAGPSYEQYF. Full variable domain (outside the CDR3, taken from reference TRBV2 and TRBJ2-7): EPEVTQTPSHQVTQMGQEVILRCVPISNHLYFYWYRQILGQKVEFLVSFYNNEISEKSEIFDDQFSVERPDGSNFTLKIRSTKLEDSAMYFCASAAGPSYEQYFGPGTRLTVT.

This clonotype was picked up many times. CDR3 sequence reads: CASTRPAKSNQPQHF. The CDR3 nucleotides read TGTGCCAGCACCCGCCCGGCGAAAAGCAATCAGCCCCAGCATTTT. The chain has TRBV28 and TRBJ1-5; D uncertain. This CDR3 spans 15 amino acids. Per germline, CDR1 MDHEN and CDR2 SYDVKM. V shed 7 bases and J shed 1 base, with 14 bases lying between them.

This clonotype was detected a few times. The rearrangement links TRBV6-1 to TRBJ2-1; D remains unclear. The CDR3 totals 12 residues. In germline, CDR1 is MNHNS, CDR2 SASEGT. The germline V and J ends were trimmed by 5 bases and 4 bases, with 6 bases remaining between them. CDR3 in amino acids: CASSLQYNEQFF. The CDR3 DNA follows: TGTGCCAGCAGTCTACAGTACAATGAGCAGTTCTTC.

This clonotype was observed at least ten times. This chain connects TRBV4-1 to TRBJ1-1; D possibly corresponds to TRBD1 (5 bases). Germline V lookup: CDR1 MGHRA, CDR2 YSYEKL. V was cut by 1 base and J by 4 bases, with 16 bases left in between. CDR3 length equals 16 residues. The CDR3 DNA sequence: TGCGCCAGCAGCCAAGGGGTAGCAGGGTCATCCACTGAAGCTTTCTTT. Amino acid sequence: CASSQGVAGSSTEAFF.

This clonotype appeared many times. V usage is TRBV2 and J usage is TRBJ2-5, with D perhaps matching TRBD2 (5 bases). CDR3 length: 12 amino acids. Germline assignment: CDR1 SNHLY and CDR2 FYNNEI. The germline V and J ends were trimmed by 8 bases and 5 bases, with 12 bases remaining between them. The CDR3 sequence is CASLRGGETQYF. For the CDR3, the DNA is TGTGCCAGCCTACGGGGTGGCGAGACCCAGTACTTC. The full variable domain, in which reference TRBV2 and TRBJ2-5 provide the parts outside the CDR3, is EPEVTQTPSHQVTQMGQEVILRCVPISNHLYFYWYRQILGQKVEFLVSFYNNEISEKSEIFDDQFSVERPDGSNFTLKIRSTKLEDSAMYFCASLRGGETQYFGPGTRLLVL.

CDR3 loop: CASSQESLVFSTSYEQYF. The CDR3, as DNA: TGTGCCAGCAGCCAAGAATCTCTCGTGTTTTCTACTTCCTACGAGCAGTACTTC. This sequence joins TRBV14 and TRBJ2-7, with D hard to call. The CDR3 contains 18 residues. Looked up from germline, CDR1 is SGHDN and CDR2 is FVKESK. V lost 0 bases and J lost 1, with 19 bases in between. The whole variable domain, filled in from reference TRBV14 and TRBJ2-7, reads EAGVTQFPSHSVIEKGQTVTLRCDPISGHDNLYWYRRVMGKEIKFLLHFVKESKQDESGMPNNRFLAERTGGTYSTLKVQPAELEDSGVYFCASSQESLVFSTSYEQYFGPGTRLTVT.

In this sample, this clonotype turned up many times. This chain connects TRBV7-6 to TRBJ2-1, with D possibly TRBD1 on 6 matching bases. The germline V gene has CDR1 SGHVS and CDR2 FNYEAQ. V lost 5 bases and J 4 bases, leaving 24 bases between the germline ends. The CDR3 has 18 residues. The CDR3 protein is CASSGTFSGGSSYNEQFF. The CDR3 region has the DNA TGTGCCAGCAGCGGGACATTCTCCGGTGGGTCCTCTTACAATGAGCAGTTCTTC.

This clonotype was detected ten times or more. The V gene is TRBV11-2, the J gene TRBJ2-1; D remains unclear. The CDR3 loop spans 15 amino acids. Germline loops: CDR1 SGHAT, CDR2 FQNNGV. V was cut by 5 bases and J by 7 bases, with 18 bases left in between. CDR3 residues: CASSREGSAQNEQFF. The CDR3 nucleotides are TGTGCCAGCAGCCGAGAAGGTTCAGCTCAGAATGAGCAGTTCTTC. The full variable domain, its missing parts supplied by reference TRBV11-2 and TRBJ2-1, is EAGVAQSPRYKIIEKRQSVAFWCNPISGHATLYWYQQILGQGPKLLIQFQNNGVVDDSQLPKDRFSAERLKGVDSTLKIQPAKLEDSAVYLCASSREGSAQNEQFFGPGTRLTVL.

This clonotype was counted at least ten times. The chain joins TRBV9 to TRBJ2-1, with D maybe TRBD2 (5 bases). The ends were cut back, 0 bases at V and 0 bases at J, with 13 bases in the middle. From germline, CDR1 is SGDLS and CDR2 YYNGEE. This CDR3 has 17 amino acids. This CDR3 reads CASSVGGSGYSYNEQFF. CDR3 sequence (DNA): TGTGCCAGCAGCGTAGGGGGAAGCGGTTACTCCTACAATGAGCAGTTCTTC.

The chain uses TRBV27 and TRBJ2-7; the match to TRBD2 covers 12 bases. Germline CDR1 and CDR2: MNHEY and SMNVEV (reference sequence). The CDR3 contains 15 residues. J lost 2 bases, V lost 8 bases, and 7 bases had no gene match. The DNA of the CDR3 is TGTGCCAGCCGGAGGACTAGCGGGACCCCCTACGAGCAGTACTTC. Translating gives CASRRTSGTPYEQYF.

This clonotype was seen a handful of times. A much larger clone differs by one base, so this may be a read error. The chain employs TRBV7-2 and TRBJ2-5, with 8 positions matching TRBD2. This CDR3 has 15 residues. Looked up from germline, CDR1 is SGHTA and CDR2 is FQGNSA. The chain's CDR3 is CASSLSGTGKETQCF. The CDR3 nucleotides are TGTGCCAGCAGTCTTAGCGGGACGGGGAAAGAGACCCAGTGCTTC.

This clonotype was observed at least ten times. The rearrangement links TRBV2 to TRBJ2-7; D gene unclear. V lost 2 bases and J 5 bases, leaving 4 bases between the germline ends. This CDR3 contains 11 residues. Germline V gene lookup returns CDR1 SNHLY and CDR2 FYNNEI. Here the CDR3 DNA reads TGTGCCAGCAGTGAATTTAACGAGCAGTACTTC. Translation: CASSEFNEQYF. Full variable domain (rest looked up from reference TRBV2 and TRBJ2-7): EPEVTQTPSHQVTQMGQEVILRCVPISNHLYFYWYRQILGQKVEFLVSFYNNEISEKSEIFDDQFSVERPDGSNFTLKIRSTKLEDSAMYFCASSEFNEQYFGPGTRLTVT.

This rearrangement joins TRBV6-2 or TRBV6-3 to TRBJ2-1, with 13 bases aligning to TRBD2. This CDR3 spans 23 amino acids. The V gene's germline CDR1 is MNHEY and CDR2 SVGEGT. V trimming: 0 bases; J trimming: 12 bases; junction bases outside the gene matches: 29. CDR3 nucleotide sequence: TGTGCCAGCAGTTACTCGAGTTTCGTACCTGGACTAGCGGGAGCCCAATCAAGAGGGAGGCAGTTCTTC. Translated, it gives CASSYSSFVPGLAGAQSRGRQFF.

This clonotype has a count of ten or more. The chain recombines TRBV6-2 or TRBV6-3 with TRBJ2-7, with D hard to call. V was pared by 4 bases and J by 0 bases, with 7 bases between. The CDR3 length is 13 residues. Looked up from germline, CDR1 is MNHEY and CDR2 is SVGEGT. The CDR3 bases are TGTGCCAGCAGTTTTGAGAGCTCCTACGAGCAGTACTTC. It yields the protein CASSFESSYEQYF.